The present T cell receptor beta chain was sequenced within a study of T-cell reconstitution after alpha-beta-depleted transplantation in children. Study-wide findings and caveats: One year after transplant, T-cell counts and diversity came mostly from newly produced T cells. Reported findings indicate that, about two months after transplant, alpha-beta T cells came from several hundred expanded clones, which were derived from non-depleted graft cells. High day-60 TCRbeta diversity in some patients came from surviving recipient T cells and thymic progenitors.

The TCRbeta library was prepared with unique molecular identifiers. TCRdb independently ran MiXCR on the PCR reads; one entry per CDR3 protein. The sample holds about 980,000 distinct CDR3 sequences, around 30% seen once. CDR3 size: 15 residues. Looked up from germline, CDR1 is SGHRS and CDR2 is YFSETQ. The germline V and J ends were trimmed by 1 base and 1 base, with 10 bases remaining between them. Details on this clonotype: Its antigen is undetermined.

This sequence originates from a boy in the first two years of life who had a stem cell transplant for SCID, so the T cells may come from the graft donor. V is TRBV5-1 and J is TRBJ2-3, with D maybe TRBD1 (6 bases). The sequencing here drew on PBMCs, mostly from graft donor cells, taken 360 days after TCRalphabeta/CD19-depleted stem cell transplant. CDR3 region: CASSLLQGGTDTQYF. In nucleotides, the CDR3 is TGCGCCAGCAGCTTGTTACAGGGAGGCACAGATACGCAGTATTTT.